These T cell receptor beta chains were read from a single sample in a study of blood T cell repertoires in COVID-19. The data were produced by immunoSEQ multiplex PCR, yet TCRdb's version contains in-frame clones alone and is incomplete. The sample has 65,000 to 80,000 clones, roughly 84% seen once. Sequencing used peripheral blood. The origin of the receptors is a human donor in a cohort sampled during active COVID-19. Both conserved end residues are part of each CDR3. Fields, in order: CDR3 length, D gene, J gene, V gene, clone size, CDR3 DNA, CDR3 protein. The D gene is left open where the match is weak. A row's size may be missing; if present it is once, few, many or a size class.

>14|-|TRBJ2-7|TRBV5-6|-
TGTGCCAGCAGCTTGGTGGGCGCCGCGGGTGAGCAGTACTTC
CASSLVGAAGEQYF
>14|TRBD2|TRBJ2-3|TRBV2|-
TGTGCCAGCAGTGTATGGACTAGTCTGGATACGCAGTATTTT
CASSVWTSLDTQYF
>13|-|TRBJ2-5|TRBV30|once
TGTGCCTGGGAGCGGAGGAACCAAGAGACCCAGTACTTC
CAWERRNQETQYF
>14|TRBD2|TRBJ2-7|TRBV2|-
TGTGCCAGGAGGGGGACTAGCGGGTCCTACGAGCAGTACTTC
CARRGTSGSYEQYF
>13|-|TRBJ1-1|TRBV5-1|once
TGCGCCAGCTGCCGGCAGGAGAACACTGAAGCTTTCTTT
CASCRQENTEAFF
>12|-|TRBJ2-3|TRBV12-3/TRBV12-4|-
TGTGCCAGCAGTTTAGTTGGCCAGGGGAGGTATTTT
CASSLVGQGRYF
>15|TRBD1|TRBJ2-7|TRBV28|many
TGTGCCAGCAGTTTATGGGGACAGGGACTACGGGAGCAGTACTTC
CASSLWGQGLREQYF
>16|-|TRBJ2-6|TRBV5-6|-
TGTGCCAGCAGCTTGCCCAGGACTACGGGGGCCAACGTCCTGACTTTC
CASSLPRTTGANVLTF
>14|-|TRBJ1-2|TRBV9|-
TGTGCCAGCAGCGTAGGTAGGGGTAACTATGGCTACACCTTC
CASSVGRGNYGYTF
>14|-|TRBJ2-5|TRBV3-1/TRBV3-2|-
TGTGCCAGCAGCCAGGGTGGCGGGGGCGGGACCCAGTACTTC
CASSQGGGGGTQYF
>15|-|TRBJ2-7|TRBV5-1|-
TGCGCCAGCAGCTTGACAGGGCTGAACTCCTACGAGCAGTACTTC
CASSLTGLNSYEQYF
>13|-|TRBJ2-3|TRBV12-3/TRBV12-4|-
TGTGCCAGCAGTCCACTTATGATGGATACGCAGTATTTT
CASSPLMMDTQYF
>15|TRBD1|TRBJ2-7|TRBV28|-
TGTGCCAGCAGTCCCCAGGACAGGGTCGTCTACGAGCAGTACTTC
CASSPQDRVVYEQYF
>10|-|TRBJ1-1|TRBV7-9|-
TGTGCCAGCAGCTCAGCTCTAGCTTTCTTT
CASSSALAFF
>15|TRBD1|TRBJ2-2|TRBV19|-
TGTGCCAGTAGTATGGGGACAGCGAACACCGGGGAGCTGTTTTTT
CASSMGTANTGELFF
>15|TRBD2|TRBJ2-2|TRBV27|-
TGTGCCAGCAGGCCGGGACTAGCGGGAGCCGGGGAGCTGTTTTTT
CASRPGLAGAGELFF
>14|TRBD1|TRBJ2-5|TRBV19|once
TGTGCCAGTAGTACGACAGGGGACTGGGAGACCCAGTACTTC
CASSTTGDWETQYF
>16|TRBD2|TRBJ2-1|TRBV28|-
TGTGCCAGCAGTCCCACAGGACTAGCGGAATACAATGAGCAGTTCTTC
CASSPTGLAEYNEQFF
>15|-|TRBJ2-3|TRBV9|-
TGTGCCAGCAGCCAGGACGGGGGGCACACAGATACGCAGTATTTT
CASSQDGGHTDTQYF
>18|-|TRBJ1-1|TRBV6-4|few
TGTGCCAGCAGTGAATTTGGAGCGGGGCGAGGGTCGAACACTGAAGCTTTCTTT
CASSEFGAGRGSNTEAFF
>15|-|TRBJ2-1|TRBV9|-
TGTGCCAGCAGCGTAGACGGGAGCCCCTACAATGAGCAGTTCTTC
CASSVDGSPYNEQFF
>17|TRBD1|TRBJ1-2|TRBV5-4|-
TGTGCCAGCAGCCCGCGGGGACAGGGAGGGTGGTTATATGGCTACACCTTC
CASSPRGQGGWLYGYTF
>16|-|TRBJ2-2|TRBV19|-
TGTGCCAGTAGTATAGACGGGGGGCGAAACACCGGGGAGCTGTTTTTT
CASSIDGGRNTGELFF
>15|TRBD1|TRBJ1-5|TRBV7-2|once
TGTGCCAGCAGCGTAACCGGGACAGGGGTTGGGCCCCAGCATTTT
CASSVTGTGVGPQHF
>11|-|TRBJ1-2|TRBV19|few
TGTGCCAGTAGTATCGGCGGTGGCTACACCTTC
CASSIGGGYTF
>13|-|TRBJ1-2|TRBV5-1|-
TGCGCCAGCAGCTTGGACTTCCTCTATGGCTACACCTTC
CASSLDFLYGYTF
>16|TRBD1|TRBJ1-2|TRBV6-6|-
TGTGCCAGCAGGACGGGAGAGGGACAGCCTAACTATGGCTACACCTTC
CASRTGEGQPNYGYTF
>14|-|TRBJ2-1|TRBV10-1|once
TGCGCCAGCAGTGAACTAGCCCATGGGGGTGAGCAGTTCTTC
CASSELAHGGEQFF
>14|TRBD1|TRBJ1-1|TRBV7-3|few
TGTGCCAGCAGCTCGGGGACAGGGGGCACTGAAGCTTTCTTT
CASSSGTGGTEAFF
>17|-|TRBJ2-6|TRBV3-1/TRBV3-2|-
TGTGCCAGCAGCCAAGAGCGACTGGCCCTTGGGGCCAACGTCCTGACTTTC
CASSQERLALGANVLTF
>17|TRBD1|TRBJ1-1|TRBV3-1/TRBV3-2|-
TGTGCCAGCAGCCAAGACGTCGGGACAGAAGTAGCCACTGAAGCTTTCTTT
CASSQDVGTEVATEAFF
>17|TRBD2|TRBJ2-4|TRBV3-1/TRBV3-2|-
TGTGCCAGCAGCCAATACGGAGCGGGAGGCCCCAAAAACATTCAGTACTTC
CASSQYGAGGPKNIQYF
>15|TRBD1|TRBJ1-3|TRBV5-1|-
TGCGCCAGCAGCTTGGCCCAGGGGGACGGAAACACCATATATTTT
CASSLAQGDGNTIYF
>14|TRBD1|TRBJ2-7|TRBV20-1|-
TGCAGTGCTAGTGTCCCACAGGGGGCCTACGAGCAGTACTTC
CSASVPQGAYEQYF
>16|TRBD2|TRBJ2-5|TRBV19|-
TGTGCCAGTAGGGCTAGCGGGGGCCAAGGGGGAGGGACCCAGTACTTC
CASRASGGQGGGTQYF
>13|-|TRBJ2-3|TRBV6-4|-
TGTGCCAGCAGTGGAGGGGGACGGGATACGCAGTATTTT
CASSGGGRDTQYF
>13|TRBD1|TRBJ2-7|TRBV5-6|once
TGTGCCAGCAGCTTACCACAGGGGTACGAGCAGTACTTC
CASSLPQGYEQYF
>15|TRBD1|TRBJ2-1|TRBV27|-
TGTGCCAGCAGTTCGGGGACAGGGAAGGGCAATGAGCAGTTCTTC
CASSSGTGKGNEQFF
>15|TRBD1|TRBJ1-5|TRBV19|-
TGTGCCAGTACGATCGGACAGGTGGGCAATCAGCCCCAGCATTTT
CASTIGQVGNQPQHF
>17|TRBD1|TRBJ2-5|TRBV9|-
TGTGCCAGCAGCGTGGATCGGACAGGGGGGGATATGGGGACCCAGTACTTC
CASSVDRTGGDMGTQYF
>15|TRBD2|TRBJ2-5|TRBV5-1|-
TGCGCCAGCAGCGTTGGCACTAGCGGGAGCCAGACCCAGTACTTC
CASSVGTSGSQTQYF
>16|-|TRBJ2-2|TRBV3-1/TRBV3-2|-
TGTGCCAGCAGCCATCGAACGTGGGGGAGGTCCGGGGAGCTGTTTTTT
CASSHRTWGRSGELFF
>15|TRBD2|TRBJ2-3|TRBV7-9|-
TGTGCCAGCAGCTATACTAGCGGGGGGGCAGATACGCAGTATTTT
CASSYTSGGADTQYF
>17|TRBD2|TRBJ2-2|TRBV5-1|-
TGCGCCAGCAGCTTGGAGGCTAGCGGGGCAAACACCGGGGAGCTGTTTTTT
CASSLEASGANTGELFF
>16|TRBD1|TRBJ2-3|TRBV7-2|once
TGTGCCAGCAGCTTAGGGGGGACAGGGGGTGGGGATACGCAGTATTTT
CASSLGGTGGGDTQYF
>15|TRBD1|TRBJ1-5|TRBV6-5|-
TGTGCCAGCAGGGCAACAGGGGCTGGCAATCAGCCCCAGCATTTT
CASRATGAGNQPQHF
>16|TRBD2|TRBJ2-1|TRBV2|-
TGTGCCAGCAGTACCTGGCCTAGCGGGGGAGGGAATGAGCAGTTCTTC
CASSTWPSGGGNEQFF
>15|-|TRBJ2-7|TRBV11-2|-
TGTGCCAGCAGCCTCACCAACTCGCACTCCTACGAGCAGTACTTC
CASSLTNSHSYEQYF
>14|-|TRBJ2-5|TRBV28|-
TGTGCCAGCAGTTTGGCGGGGGCACAAGAGACCCAGTACTTC
CASSLAGAQETQYF
>15|TRBD1|TRBJ1-1|TRBV14|-
TGTGCCAGCAGCCCAACGGACAGGGGACGGACTGAAGCTTTCTTT
CASSPTDRGRTEAFF
>17|TRBD2|TRBJ2-7|TRBV5-1|-
TGCGCCAGCAGCCCCCCCTCTAGCGGGGGGGATCGGAACGAGCAGTACTTC
CASSPPSSGGDRNEQYF
>15|TRBD1|TRBJ2-7|TRBV18|-
TGTGCCAGCTCACTAGGGACAGGGAGCTCCTACGAGCAGTACTTC
CASSLGTGSSYEQYF
>18|TRBD1|TRBJ2-6|TRBV2|-
TGTGCCAGCAGGCCCGGGACAGTAAAAAGCTCTGGGGCCAACGTCCTGACTTTC
CASRPGTVKSSGANVLTF
>19|-|TRBJ2-4|TRBV27|-
TGTGCCAGCAGTTTCCGTATCCCCGACAGGCCGTTAGCCAAAAACATTCAGTACTTC
CASSFRIPDRPLAKNIQYF
>12|-|TRBJ1-2|TRBV28|-
TGTGCCAGCAGTTTCAGGGACTATGGCTACACCTTC
CASSFRDYGYTF